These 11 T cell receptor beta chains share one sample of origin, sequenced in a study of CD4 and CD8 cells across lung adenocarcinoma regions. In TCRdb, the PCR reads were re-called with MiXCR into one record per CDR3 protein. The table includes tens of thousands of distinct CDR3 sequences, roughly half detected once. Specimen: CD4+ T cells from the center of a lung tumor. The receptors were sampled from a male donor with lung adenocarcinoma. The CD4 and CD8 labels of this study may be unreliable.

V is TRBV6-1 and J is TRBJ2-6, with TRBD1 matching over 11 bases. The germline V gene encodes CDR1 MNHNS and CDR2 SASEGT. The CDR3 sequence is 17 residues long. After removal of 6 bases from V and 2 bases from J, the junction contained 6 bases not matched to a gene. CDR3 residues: CASRDGQGATGANVLTF. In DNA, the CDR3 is TGTGCCAGCAGGGATGGACAGGGGGCTACTGGGGCCAACGTCCTGACTTTC.

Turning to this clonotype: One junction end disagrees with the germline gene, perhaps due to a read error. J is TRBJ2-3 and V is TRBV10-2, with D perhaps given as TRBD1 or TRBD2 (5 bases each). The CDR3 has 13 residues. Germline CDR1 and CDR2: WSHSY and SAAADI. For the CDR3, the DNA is TGCGCCAGGGGGGAGACCGCAAAAAATATTCAGTACTTT. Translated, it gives CARGETAKNIQYF.

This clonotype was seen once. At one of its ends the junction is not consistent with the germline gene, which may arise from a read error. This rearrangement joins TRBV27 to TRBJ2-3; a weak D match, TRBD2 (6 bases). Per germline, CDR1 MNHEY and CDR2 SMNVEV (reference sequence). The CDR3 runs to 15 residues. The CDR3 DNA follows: TGTGCCGCGGGGCCGGGGTGCCATGACCAAGATACGCAGTATTTC. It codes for CAAGPGCHDQDTQYF.

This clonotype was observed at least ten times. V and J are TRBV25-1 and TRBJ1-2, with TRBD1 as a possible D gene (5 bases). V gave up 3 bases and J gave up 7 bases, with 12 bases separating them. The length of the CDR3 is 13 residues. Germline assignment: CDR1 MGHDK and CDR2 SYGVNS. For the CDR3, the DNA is TGTGCCAGCAGTGAGTTAGGTGGGGCTGGCTACACCTTC. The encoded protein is CASSELGGAGYTF.

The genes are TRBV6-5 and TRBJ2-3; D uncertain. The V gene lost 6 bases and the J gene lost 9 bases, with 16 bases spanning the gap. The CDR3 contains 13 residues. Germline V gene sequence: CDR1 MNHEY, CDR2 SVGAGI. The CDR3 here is CASRLPNQETQYF. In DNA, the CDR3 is TGTGCCAGCAGATTACCCAACCAAGAGACGCAGTATTTT.

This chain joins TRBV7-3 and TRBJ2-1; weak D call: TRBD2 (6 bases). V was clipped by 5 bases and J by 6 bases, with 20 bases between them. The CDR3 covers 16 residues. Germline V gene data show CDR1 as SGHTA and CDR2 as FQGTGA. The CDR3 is CASSPNRDFRGNEQFF. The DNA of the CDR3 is TGTGCCAGCAGCCCAAATCGGGACTTTAGAGGCAATGAGCAGTTCTTC.

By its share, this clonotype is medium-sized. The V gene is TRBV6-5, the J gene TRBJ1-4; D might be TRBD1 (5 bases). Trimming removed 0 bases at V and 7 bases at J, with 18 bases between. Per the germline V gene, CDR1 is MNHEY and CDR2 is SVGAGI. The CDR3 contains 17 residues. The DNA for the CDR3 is TGTGCCAGCAGTTACTCCTTCTTTGGAACAGGAGGTGAAAAACTGTTTTTT. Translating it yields CASSYSFFGTGGEKLFF.

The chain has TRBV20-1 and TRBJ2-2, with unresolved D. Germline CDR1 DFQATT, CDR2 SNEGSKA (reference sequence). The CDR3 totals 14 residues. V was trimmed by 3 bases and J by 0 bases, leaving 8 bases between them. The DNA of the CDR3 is TGCAGTGCTAGGGTACCAGCGAACACCGGGGAGCTGTTTTTT. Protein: CSARVPANTGELFF.

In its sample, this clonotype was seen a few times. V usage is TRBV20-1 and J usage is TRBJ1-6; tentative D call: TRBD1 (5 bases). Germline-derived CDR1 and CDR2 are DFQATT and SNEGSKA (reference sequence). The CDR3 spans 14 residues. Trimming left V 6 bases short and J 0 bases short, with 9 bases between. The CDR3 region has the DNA TGCAGTGCGATAGACAGCTCCTATAATTCACCCCTCCACTTT. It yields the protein CSAIDSSYNSPLHF.

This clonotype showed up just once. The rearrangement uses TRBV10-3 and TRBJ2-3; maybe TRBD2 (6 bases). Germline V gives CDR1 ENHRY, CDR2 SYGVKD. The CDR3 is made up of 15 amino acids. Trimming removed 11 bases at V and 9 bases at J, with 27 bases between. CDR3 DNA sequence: TGTGCCCGGGGACTCCAGTCTGGGAGCACCGGGACGCAGTATTTT. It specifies CARGLQSGSTGTQYF.

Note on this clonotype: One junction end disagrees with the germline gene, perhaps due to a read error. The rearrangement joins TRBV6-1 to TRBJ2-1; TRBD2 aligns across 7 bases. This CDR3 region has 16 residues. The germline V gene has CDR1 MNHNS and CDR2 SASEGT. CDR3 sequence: CASSEEWGGKTKEQFF. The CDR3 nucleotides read TGTGCCAGCAGTGAAGAATGGGGAGGGAAGACCAAGGAGCAGTTCTTT.